The 21 T cell receptor beta chains below come from one sample, sequenced in a study of blood T cell repertoires in COVID-19. Only in-frame clones appear in the TCRdb table, and some are missing; sequencing was by immunoSEQ multiplex PCR. Of about 200,000 clones in the sample, around four fifths were seen once. Sequenced input: peripheral blood. The origin of the receptors is a man in his sixties with COVID-19, enrolled during active disease.

The rearrangement links TRBV6-5 to TRBJ1-3; the D is unclear. The CDR3 is 14 amino acids. CDR1 and CDR2 (germline): MNHEY, SVGAGI. With 7 bases removed from V and 0 bases from J, the gap between germline ends came to 10 bases. The CDR3 region is CASKWAASGNTIYF. CDR3 coding DNA: TGTGCCAGCAAGTGGGCAGCCTCTGGAAACACCATATATTTT.

J is TRBJ2-7 and V is TRBV6-5, with D possibly being TRBD1 (6 bases). CDR3 length: 11 amino acids. V lost 9 bases and J lost 3, with 9 bases in between. Germline assignment: CDR1 MNHEY and CDR2 SVGAGI. The CDR3 region is CASEDSYEQYF. The CDR3 DNA sequence: TGTGCCAGTGAGGACAGCTACGAGCAGTACTTC.

The rearrangement uses TRBV5-1 and TRBJ2-7, with 7 bases that match TRBD2. CDR1 is SGHRS and CDR2 is YFSETQ in the germline V gene. The CDR3 is 17 amino acids. With V trimmed by 0 bases and J by 4 bases, 13 bases remained unmatched. DNA of the CDR3: TGCGCCAGCAGCTTGGAGGGAGGGCGCAGAAGAGGGTACGAGCAGTACTTC. Translated: CASSLEGGRRRGYEQYF.

The V and J genes are TRBV20-1 and TRBJ1-1, with D unresolved. The CDR3 is made up of 11 amino acids. In germline, CDR1 is DFQATT, CDR2 SNEGSKA (reference sequence). Trimming shortened V by 5 bases and J by 1 base, and 5 bases separated the two germline ends. The CDR3 spells CSAGRNTEAFF. As DNA, the CDR3 is TGCAGTGCTGGGAGGAACACTGAAGCTTTCTTT.

V is TRBV19 and J is TRBJ2-3; TRBD1 matches 10 bases. Germline V gene data show CDR1 as LNHDA and CDR2 as SQIVND (reference sequence). The CDR3 is made up of 17 amino acids. The ends lost 1 base at V and 5 bases at J; junction bases unmatched: 9. Here the CDR3 DNA reads TGTGCCAGTAGTATAGCGGGGGCGGACAGGGGGAGAGATACGCAGTATTTT. Encoded protein: CASSIAGADRGRDTQYF.

The V and J genes are TRBV30 and TRBJ1-2, with D perhaps TRBD1 (5 bases). Looked up from germline, CDR1 is GTSNPN and CDR2 is SVGIG (reference sequence). The CDR3 extends over 12 amino acids. The V gene lost 4 bases and the J gene lost 10 bases, with 16 bases spanning the gap. The CDR3 DNA follows: TGTGCCTGGAATACCGGGGGGTTAAACTACACCTTC. Amino acid sequence: CAWNTGGLNYTF.

The chain is built from TRBV6-5 and TRBJ1-6; 8 bases agree with TRBD1. After removal of 4 bases from V and 7 bases from J, the junction contained 6 bases not matched to a gene. Germline CDR1 reads MNHEY; CDR2 reads SVGAGI. This CDR3 region has 15 residues. The CDR3 DNA reads as TGTGCCAGCAGTTCCAGGACAGGGAGGAATTCACCCCTCCACTTT. It specifies CASSSRTGRNSPLHF.

The chain uses TRBV9 and TRBJ2-1; 10 nucleotides line up with TRBD2. Per germline, CDR1 SGDLS and CDR2 YYNGEE. J lost 4 bases, V lost 2 bases, and 9 bases had no gene match. The CDR3 sequence is 17 residues long. The CDR3 here is CASSVRGTSDEYNEQFF. The CDR3 region has the DNA TGTGCCAGCAGCGTGAGAGGGACTAGCGACGAATACAATGAGCAGTTCTTC.

The chain combines TRBV24-1 with TRBJ2-2; D is unresolved. Germline CDR1 is KGHDR and CDR2 is SFDVKD. The V and J ends lost 11 bases and 2 bases respectively, with 8 bases between them. The CDR3 contains 12 residues. The CDR3 DNA reads as TGTGCCAGTGCAGGAAACACCGGGGAGCTGTTTTTT. Translation: CASAGNTGELFF.

This clone was detected once. This rearrangement joins TRBV7-2 to TRBJ1-1; D unresolved. CDR3 size: 12 residues. The V gene's germline CDR1 is SGHTA and CDR2 FQGNSA. The V end was cut by 3 bases, the J end by 2 bases, with 4 bases between. The CDR3 nucleotides are TGTGCCAGCAGCTTCTATAACACTGAAGCTTTCTTT. Protein product: CASSFYNTEAFF.

J is TRBJ2-2 and V is TRBV11-3, with 8 bases aligning to TRBD1. CDR1 and CDR2 (germline): SGHNT, YENEEA. This CDR3 has 15 residues. After removal of 3 bases from V and 4 bases from J, the junction contained 4 bases not matched to a gene. The CDR3, as DNA: TGTGCCAGCAGCTTCCAGGGGGCCAGCACCGGGGAGCTGTTTTTT. As protein: CASSFQGASTGELFF.

V gene TRBV5-1 combines with J gene TRBJ1-5; D call uncertain. Germline V gene lookup returns CDR1 SGHRS and CDR2 YFSETQ. With 4 bases removed from V and 1 base from J, the gap between germline ends came to 9 bases. This CDR3 contains 14 residues. The CDR3 spells CASSEGGSNQPQHF. CDR3 sequence (DNA): TGCGCCAGCAGCGAGGGAGGGAGCAATCAGCCCCAGCATTTT.

The CDR3 protein is CASSLDRGIGAYEQYF. The DNA for the CDR3 is TGTGCCAGCAGCTTAGATCGGGGGATTGGTGCTTACGAGCAGTACTTC. The chain has TRBV11-2 and TRBJ2-7; D is perhaps TRBD2 (6 bases). The CDR3 runs to 16 residues. Germline values: CDR1 SGHAT, CDR2 FQNNGV. The V gene lost 0 bases and the J gene lost 4 bases, with 16 bases spanning the gap.

The chain couples TRBV19 to TRBJ1-5; D may be TRBD1 (6 bases). Germline V gene data show CDR1 as LNHDA and CDR2 as SQIVND (reference sequence). CDR3 size: 12 residues. Trimming shortened V by 10 bases and J by 6 bases, and 13 bases separated the two germline ends. The CDR3 DNA sequence: TGTGCCACTACAGGGTTTGGTCAGCCCCAGCATTTT. Residues: CATTGFGQPQHF.

In this sample, this clone turned up once. V gene TRBV29-1 combines with J gene TRBJ1-3; no clear D gene. Germline values: CDR1 SQVTM, CDR2 ANQGSEA. The CDR3 is made up of 12 amino acids. V was trimmed by 5 bases and J by 1 base, leaving 6 bases between them. CDR3 amino acids: CSVSGSGNTIYF. The CDR3 nucleotides are TGCAGCGTTAGCGGGTCTGGAAACACCATATATTTT.

The CDR3 DNA is TGTGCCAGCAGCTTAGGCTGGGGACTAGCGTTATACAATGAGCAGTTCTTC. This sequence encodes CASSLGWGLALYNEQFF. This chain joins TRBV11-3 and TRBJ2-1, with 10 bases that match TRBD2. This CDR3 spans 17 amino acids. Germline lookup yields CDR1 SGHNT and CDR2 YENEEA. Trimming cost V 1 base and J 4 bases; bases outside gene matches: 7.

This clone was detected a few times. The CDR3 loop reads CASRQGTLPYGYTF. CDR3 nucleotide sequence: TGTGCCAGCAGACAGGGGACCCTACCTTATGGCTACACCTTC. The chain is built from TRBV6-5 and TRBJ1-2, with TRBD1 matching over 7 bases. The V gene end was trimmed by 6 bases and the J gene end by 5 bases; junction bases not matched to a gene: 9. The length of the CDR3 is 14 residues. From germline, CDR1 is MNHEY and CDR2 SVGAGI.

The CDR3 loop is CASSPLAIQDTQYF. CDR3 DNA sequence: TGTGCCAGCTCACCACTTGCGATCCAAGATACGCAGTATTTT. The gene calls are TRBV18 and TRBJ2-3; D unresolved. The V and J ends lost 1 base and 5 bases respectively, with 10 bases between them. Germline V CDR1 and CDR2: KGHSH, LQKENI. There are 14 residues in the CDR3.

The chain employs TRBV6-6 and TRBJ1-6, with D perhaps TRBD1 (5 bases). There are 15 residues in the CDR3. Germline assignment: CDR1 MNHNY and CDR2 SVGAGI (reference sequence). V lost 7 bases, J lost 7 bases, and 17 bases lay in between. Here the CDR3 reads CASNTDGRVNSPLHF. The CDR3, as DNA: TGTGCCAGCAACACGGACGGCAGGGTCAATTCACCCCTCCACTTT.

The V and J genes are TRBV2 and TRBJ1-2; the D is unclear. V was pared by 7 bases and J by 4 bases, with 13 bases between. Germline assignment: CDR1 SNHLY and CDR2 FYNNEI. This CDR3 is built from 13 residues. CDR3 protein: CASKRGVFYGYTF. The CDR3 DNA sequence: TGTGCCAGCAAGAGAGGAGTATTCTATGGCTACACCTTC.

The gene calls are TRBV30 and TRBJ2-1; D remains ambiguous. The CDR3 runs to 11 residues. Germline CDR1 reads GTSNPN; CDR2 reads SVGIG (reference sequence). V was trimmed by 6 bases and J by 4 bases, leaving 7 bases between them. CDR3 residues: CACPFYNEQFF. CDR3 nucleotide sequence: TGTGCCTGCCCATTTTACAATGAGCAGTTCTTC. The full variable domain, its missing parts supplied by reference TRBV30 and TRBJ2-1, is SQTIHQWPATLVQPVGSPLSLECTVEGTSNPNLYWYRQAAGRGLQLLFYSVGIGQISSEVPQNLSASRPQDRQFILSSKKLLLSDSGFYLCACPFYNEQFFGPGTRLTVL.